A single sample gave rise to the 15 T cell receptor beta chains below, sequenced in a study of blood T cell repertoires in COVID-19. Sequenced by immunoSEQ multiplex PCR; TCRdb stores in-frame clones only, minus some. This sample has roughly 290,000 clones, with around 90% found just once. Sequencing input: PBMCs or T cells enriched from blood (not recorded which). The receptors originated from a middle-aged woman who had recovered from COVID-19.

The chain employs TRBV10-3 and TRBJ2-7; 11 bases fit TRBD1. With 10 bases clipped from V and 3 bases from J, the junction kept 8 bases outside the gene matches. The CDR3 extends over 14 amino acids. In germline, CDR1 is ENHRY, CDR2 SYGVKD. CDR3 nucleotides: TGTGCCACTCTCTCCGGGACAGGGGGCTACGAGCAGTACTTC. Residues: CATLSGTGGYEQYF.

V is TRBV5-1 and J is TRBJ2-7, with D perhaps matching TRBD1 (5 bases). The CDR3 extends over 14 amino acids. The V end was cut by 4 bases, the J end by 0 bases, with 11 bases between. Germline V gene data show CDR1 as SGHRS and CDR2 as YFSETQ. The CDR3 sequence is CASSRATDSYEQYF. The CDR3 DNA follows: TGCGCCAGCAGCAGGGCGACAGACTCCTACGAGCAGTACTTC.

The chain employs TRBV2 and TRBJ2-5, with 8 bases lining up with TRBD2. V lost 2 bases and J lost 3; bases outside the gene matches: 2. This CDR3 spans 14 amino acids. Germline values: CDR1 SNHLY, CDR2 FYNNEI. The CDR3 is CASSELLAEETQYF. CDR3 DNA: TGTGCCAGCAGTGAACTACTAGCGGAAGAGACCCAGTACTTC.

The J gene is TRBJ2-1, the V gene TRBV10-3, with D unclear. The CDR3 is 17 residues long. Deletions cut 0 bases from V and 3 bases from J, with 15 bases between. In germline, CDR1 is ENHRY, CDR2 SYGVKD. The CDR3 loop reads CAISESLGSPRYNEQFF. The CDR3 bases are TGTGCCATCAGTGAGTCCCTGGGCTCGCCCCGCTACAATGAGCAGTTCTTC.

V is TRBV5-1 and J is TRBJ2-3; the match to TRBD2 covers 10 bases. Germline V gives CDR1 SGHRS, CDR2 YFSETQ. J lost 6 bases, V lost 0 bases, and 7 bases had no gene match. This CDR3 comprises 16 residues. CDR3 amino acids: CASSLGERGGRDTQYF. CDR3 nucleotide sequence: TGCGCCAGCAGCTTGGGTGAGCGGGGGGGCCGTGATACGCAGTATTTT.

The chain combines TRBV12-5 with TRBJ1-1; D gene ambiguous. CDR3 length equals 13 residues. Germline values: CDR1 LGHNT, CDR2 FRNRAP. V shed 1 base and J shed 5 bases, with 8 bases lying between them. The CDR3 coding sequence is TGTGCTAGTGGTTTGGGGCCGGGAACTGAAGCTTTCTTT. It specifies CASGLGPGTEAFF.

This clone occurred once. V and J are TRBV7-2 and TRBJ1-2; D is ambiguous. Germline values: CDR1 SGHTA, CDR2 FQGNSA. The CDR3 spans 15 residues. Trimming cost V 0 bases and J 7 bases, with 15 bases left between them. The CDR3 protein is CASSLAIRGMGGYTF. The CDR3 DNA is TGTGCCAGCAGCTTAGCGATTCGGGGTATGGGTGGCTACACCTTC.

By frequency in the sample, this clone is medium-sized. The chain has TRBV7-6 and TRBJ2-1; perhaps TRBD2 as D (6 bases). CDR1 and CDR2 (germline): SGHVS, FNYEAQ. The CDR3 extends over 18 amino acids. V was trimmed by 5 bases and J by 6 bases, leaving 26 bases between them. The CDR3 reads CASSPLIGGPRGSNEQFF. The CDR3 bases are TGTGCCAGCAGCCCCCTCATCGGAGGGCCAAGGGGTAGCAATGAGCAGTTCTTC.

The V and J genes are TRBV19 and TRBJ1-2; D unclear. The CDR3 has 10 residues. CDR1 is LNHDA and CDR2 is SQIVND in the germline V gene (reference sequence). V was shortened by 10 bases and J by 8 bases, with 11 bases between the two germline ends. CDR3 loop: CATIISGYTF. The CDR3, as DNA: TGTGCCACAATAATTAGCGGCTACACCTTC.

This chain uses TRBV18 with TRBJ2-7; TRBD1 matches at 7 bases. This CDR3 is 14 amino acids long. Losses at the gene ends were 1 base for V and 1 base for J; bases not matched to a gene: 1. CDR1 is KGHSH, CDR2 LQKENI, per germline. Here the CDR3 DNA reads TGTGCCAGCTCACCACGGGGACAGTCCTACGAGCAGTACTTC. Residues: CASSPRGQSYEQYF.

This chain connects TRBV9 to TRBJ1-2; TRBD1 matches at 10 bases. The V gene's germline CDR1 is SGDLS and CDR2 YYNGEE. J gave up 3 bases and V 3 bases, and 2 bases lay outside the gene matches. This CDR3 contains 14 residues. The CDR3 DNA is TGTGCCAGCAGCGGGACAGGGGGGGACTATGGCTACACCTTC. This translates into CASSGTGGDYGYTF.

The V gene is TRBV19, the J gene TRBJ2-7; 10 nucleotides align to TRBD2. Germline V gives CDR1 LNHDA, CDR2 SQIVND (reference sequence). V gave up 5 bases and J gave up 0 bases; unmatched junction bases: 13. This CDR3 contains 18 residues. The CDR3 coding sequence is TGTGCCAGTAGTGGGAGGCTAGGACTAGCGGCACGCTCCTACGAGCAGTACTTC. Its translation is CASSGRLGLAARSYEQYF.

This clone was counted a single time. This chain uses TRBV30 with TRBJ1-1; TRBD1 agrees at 8 bases. The germline CDR1 and CDR2 sequences are GTSNPN and SVGIG (reference sequence). After removal of 3 bases from V and 4 bases from J, the junction contained 4 bases not matched to a gene. The CDR3 is made up of 13 amino acids. CDR3 DNA sequence: TGTGCCTGGAGGGATGACAGGGGCACTGAAGCTTTCTTT. It codes for CAWRDDRGTEAFF.

The J gene is TRBJ2-2, the V gene TRBV11-2; TRBD1 aligns across 8 bases. The CDR3 covers 16 residues. Germline CDR1 reads SGHAT; CDR2 reads FQNNGV. The V and J ends lost 3 bases and 1 base, in that order; junction bases with no gene match: 4. The CDR3, as DNA: TGTGCCAGCAGCTTCCGGGACAGGCGGAACACCGGGGAGCTGTTTTTT. Amino acid sequence: CASSFRDRRNTGELFF.

This clone was detected a few times. The J gene is TRBJ1-1, the V gene TRBV7-2; possible D gene TRBD1, 6 bases. The CDR3 is made up of 17 amino acids. V was pared by 1 base and J by 4 bases, with 19 bases between. From germline, CDR1 is SGHTA and CDR2 FQGNSA. The CDR3 sequence: CASSLVGGLLFGTEAFF. CDR3 coding DNA: TGTGCCAGCAGCTTAGTTGGGGGCCTTTTGTTTGGCACTGAAGCTTTCTTT. The variable domain in full, completed from reference TRBV7-2 and TRBJ1-1, reads GAGVSQSPSNKVTEKGKDVELRCDPISGHTALYWYRQSLGQGLEFLIYFQGNSAPDKSGLPSDRFSAERTGGSVSTLTIQRTQQEDSAVYLCASSLVGGLLFGTEAFFGQGTRLTVV.